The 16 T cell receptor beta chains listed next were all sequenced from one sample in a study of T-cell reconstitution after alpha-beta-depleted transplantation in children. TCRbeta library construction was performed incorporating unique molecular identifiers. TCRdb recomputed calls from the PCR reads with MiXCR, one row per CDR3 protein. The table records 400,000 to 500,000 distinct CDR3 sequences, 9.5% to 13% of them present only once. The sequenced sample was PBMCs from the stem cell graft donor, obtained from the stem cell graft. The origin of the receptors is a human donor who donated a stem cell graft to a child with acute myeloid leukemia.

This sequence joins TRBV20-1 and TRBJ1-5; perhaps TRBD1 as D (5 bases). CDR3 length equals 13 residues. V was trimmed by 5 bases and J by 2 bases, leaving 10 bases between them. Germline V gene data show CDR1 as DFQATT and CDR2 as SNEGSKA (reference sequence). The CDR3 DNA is TGCAGTGCTGGGGGTGCAGGCAATCAGCCCCAGCATTTT. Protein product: CSAGGAGNQPQHF.

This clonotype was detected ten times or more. CDR3 coding DNA: TGCAGCGTTGTGGTTAGGGGCGGCACCGGGGAGCTGTTTTTT. This codes for CSVVVRGGTGELFF. The chain has TRBV29-1 and TRBJ2-2, with D possibly TRBD1 on 5 matching bases. The V end lost 4 bases, the J end lost 4 bases, and 13 bases lay between the germline ends. This CDR3 contains 14 residues. Germline lookup yields CDR1 SQVTM and CDR2 ANQGSEA.

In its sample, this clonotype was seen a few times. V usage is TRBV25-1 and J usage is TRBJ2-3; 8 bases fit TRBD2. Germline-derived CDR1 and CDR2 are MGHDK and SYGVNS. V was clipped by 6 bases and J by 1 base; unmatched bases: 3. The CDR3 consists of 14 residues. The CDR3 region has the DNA TGTGCCAGCAGACATAGCGGGGGCACAGATACGCAGTATTTT. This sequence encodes CASRHSGGTDTQYF.

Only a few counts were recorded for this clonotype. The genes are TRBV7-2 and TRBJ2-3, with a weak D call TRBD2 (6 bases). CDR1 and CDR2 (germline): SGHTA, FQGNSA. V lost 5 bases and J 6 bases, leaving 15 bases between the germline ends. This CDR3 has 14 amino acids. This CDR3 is CASSPTGRGDTQYF. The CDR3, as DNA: TGTGCCAGCAGCCCGACGGGCCGGGGGGATACGCAGTATTTT.

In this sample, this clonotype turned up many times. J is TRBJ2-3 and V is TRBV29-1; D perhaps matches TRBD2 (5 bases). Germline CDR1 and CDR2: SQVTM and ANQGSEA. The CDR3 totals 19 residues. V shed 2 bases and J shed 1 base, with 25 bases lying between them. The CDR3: CSVEKFEGLKWPGTDTQYF. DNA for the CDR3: TGCAGCGTTGAAAAGTTCGAGGGTCTCAAGTGGCCGGGCACAGATACGCAGTATTTT.

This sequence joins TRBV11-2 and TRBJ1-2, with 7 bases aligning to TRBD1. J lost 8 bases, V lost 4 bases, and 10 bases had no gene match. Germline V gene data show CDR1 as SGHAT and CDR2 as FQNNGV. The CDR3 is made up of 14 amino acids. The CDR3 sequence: CASSSSTGLDGYTF. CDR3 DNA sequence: TGTGCCAGCAGCTCCTCGACAGGGTTAGACGGCTACACCTTC.

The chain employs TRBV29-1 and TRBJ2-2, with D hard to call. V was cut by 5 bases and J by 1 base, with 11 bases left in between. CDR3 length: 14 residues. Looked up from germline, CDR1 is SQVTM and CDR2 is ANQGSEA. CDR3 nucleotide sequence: TGCAGCGTTCAATCGTCGGGGAACACCGGGGAGCTGTTTTTT. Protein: CSVQSSGNTGELFF.

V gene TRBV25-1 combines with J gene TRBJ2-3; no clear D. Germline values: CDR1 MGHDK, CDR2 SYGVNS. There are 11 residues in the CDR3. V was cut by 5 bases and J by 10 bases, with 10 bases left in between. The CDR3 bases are TGTGCCAGCAGTCAATCTTCTGCGCAGTATTTT. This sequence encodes CASSQSSAQYF. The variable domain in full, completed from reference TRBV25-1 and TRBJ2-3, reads EADIYQTPRYLVIGTGKKITLECSQTMGHDKMYWYQQDPGMELHLIHYSYGVNSTEKGDLSSESTVSRIRTEHFPLTLESARPSHTSQYLCASSQSSAQYFGPGTRLTVL.

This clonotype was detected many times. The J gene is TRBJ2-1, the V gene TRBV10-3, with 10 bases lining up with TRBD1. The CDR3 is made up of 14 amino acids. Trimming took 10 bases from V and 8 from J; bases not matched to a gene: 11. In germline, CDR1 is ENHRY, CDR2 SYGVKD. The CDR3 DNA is TGTGCCACGCGGGGGGACAGGGGTAATGATGAGCAGTTCTTC. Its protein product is CATRGDRGNDEQFF.

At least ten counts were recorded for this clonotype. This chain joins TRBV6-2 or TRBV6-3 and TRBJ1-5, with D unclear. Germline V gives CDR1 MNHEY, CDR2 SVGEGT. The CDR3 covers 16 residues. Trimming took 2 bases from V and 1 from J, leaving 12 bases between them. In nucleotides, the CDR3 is TGTGCCAGCAGTTACGGTGTAGCGACGAGCAATCAGCCCCAGCATTTT. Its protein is CASSYGVATSNQPQHF.

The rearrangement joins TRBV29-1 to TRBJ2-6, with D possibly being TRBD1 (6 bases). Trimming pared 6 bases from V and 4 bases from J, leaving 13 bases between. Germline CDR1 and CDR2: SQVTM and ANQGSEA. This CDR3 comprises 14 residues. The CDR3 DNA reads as TGCAGCGTCGCCAACAGGGCCGGGGCCAACGTCCTGACTTTC. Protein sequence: CSVANRAGANVLTF.

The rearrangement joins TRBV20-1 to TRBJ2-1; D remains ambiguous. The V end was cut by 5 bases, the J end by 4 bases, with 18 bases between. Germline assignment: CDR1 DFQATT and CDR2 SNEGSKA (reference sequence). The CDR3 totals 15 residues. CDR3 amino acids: CSAEVDELVYNEQFF. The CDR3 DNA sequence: TGCAGTGCTGAGGTAGATGAGTTAGTTTACAATGAGCAGTTCTTC.

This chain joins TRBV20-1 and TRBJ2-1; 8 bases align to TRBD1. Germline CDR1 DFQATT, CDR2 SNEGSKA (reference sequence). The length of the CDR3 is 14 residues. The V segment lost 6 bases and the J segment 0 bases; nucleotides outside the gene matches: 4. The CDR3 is CSALQGGSYNEQFF. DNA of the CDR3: TGCAGTGCCCTACAGGGGGGCTCCTACAATGAGCAGTTCTTC.

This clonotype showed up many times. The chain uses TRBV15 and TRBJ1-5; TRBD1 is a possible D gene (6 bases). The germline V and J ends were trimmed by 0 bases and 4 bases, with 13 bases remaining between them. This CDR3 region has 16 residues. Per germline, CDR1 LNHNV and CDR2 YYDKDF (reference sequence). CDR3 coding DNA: TGTGCCACCAGCAGAGATGTCCAGGGGAGGAATCAGCCCCAGCATTTT. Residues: CATSRDVQGRNQPQHF. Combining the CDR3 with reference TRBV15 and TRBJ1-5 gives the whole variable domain DAMVIQNPRYQVTQFGKPVTLSCSQTLNHNVMYWYQQKSSQAPKLLFHYYDKDFNNEADTPDNFQSRRPNTSFCFLDIRSPGLGDTAMYLCATSRDVQGRNQPQHFGDGTRLSIL.

The CDR3 protein is CASGFLGTGGRNEQFF. The DNA of the CDR3 is TGTGCCAGCGGTTTTCTAGGGACAGGGGGCAGGAATGAGCAGTTCTTC. V and J are TRBV3-1 and TRBJ2-1; 12 bases agree with TRBD1. The CDR3 is 16 amino acids. V gave up 8 bases and J gave up 7 bases; unmatched junction bases: 12. Germline V CDR1 and CDR2: LGHDT, YNNKEL (reference sequence).

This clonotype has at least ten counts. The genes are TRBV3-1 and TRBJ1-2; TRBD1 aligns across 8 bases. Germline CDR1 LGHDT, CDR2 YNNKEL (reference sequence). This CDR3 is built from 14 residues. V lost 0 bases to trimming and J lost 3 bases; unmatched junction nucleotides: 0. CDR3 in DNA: TGTGCCAGCAGCCAAGAGGACAGGGACTATGGCTACACCTTC. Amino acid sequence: CASSQEDRDYGYTF.